Sequencing of this T cell receptor beta chain was carried out in a study of blood T cell repertoires in COVID-19. In the study overall: Collection of acute and convalescent COVID-19 samples took place in the United States, Italy and Spain.

Authors' analysis steps: Amplification from reference gene primers served as the basis for estimated nucleated cell counts. Method: immunoSEQ multiplex PCR; TCRdb's copy keeps in-frame clones and lacks some. V and J calls and clone size are as listed in that table; D and trimming were resolved from the DNA. This table has some 130,000 clones, roughly 83% appearing once. The clonotype originates from a woman aged 25 to 39 who had recovered from COVID-19. The sample taken for sequencing was peripheral blood.

CDR3 DNA: TGTGCCAGCAGTTTAGCCGGGGGAACTAATGAAAAACTGTTTTTT. This translates into CASSLAGGTNEKLFF. The rearrangement links TRBV27 to TRBJ1-4, with D perhaps matching TRBD1 (5 bases). The V end was cut by 2 bases, the J end by 1 base, with 8 bases between. This CDR3 contains 15 residues. Germline CDR1 reads MNHEY; CDR2 reads SMNVEV (reference sequence).